The 8 T cell receptor beta chains listed next were all sequenced from one sample in a study of neurological immune-mediated disorders. One entry per CDR3 protein results from TCRdb running MiXCR on the 5' RACE reads. The sample consists of about 58,000 distinct CDR3 sequences, under 2.5% of them appearing once. The sample consisted of PBMCs. The source is a man over 45 with multiple sclerosis.

This clonotype has ten or more counts. The chain is built from TRBV7-2 and TRBJ2-3; D gene ambiguous. The CDR3 contains 16 residues. Germline V gives CDR1 SGHTA, CDR2 FQGNSA. Trimming pared 3 bases from V and 0 bases from J, leaving 13 bases between. Here the CDR3 reads CASSFGPTPSTDTQYF. The CDR3 DNA is TGTGCCAGCAGCTTCGGACCGACTCCTAGCACAGATACGCAGTATTTT.

On this clonotype: This could be a read error, since a much larger clone is one nucleotide away. A read error is likely, as this CDR3 ends without the conserved phenylalanine or tryptophan. V usage is TRBV25-1 and J usage is TRBJ2-1, with D unclear. CDR3 length: 11 residues. V lost 1 base to trimming and J lost 7 bases, with 2 bases between them. Per the germline V gene, CDR1 is MGHDK and CDR2 is SYGVNS. CDR3 DNA: TGTGCCAGCAGTGAATTAAATGAGCAGTTCTGC. Translating gives CASSELNEQFC.

The chain joins TRBV20-1 to TRBJ2-3; tentatively, D is TRBD2 (7 bases). CDR1 DFQATT and CDR2 SNEGSKA come from the germline V gene (reference sequence). Trimming cost V 2 bases and J 6 bases, with 12 bases left between them. This CDR3 is built from 13 residues. The CDR3 sequence is CSARMAGADTQYF. DNA for the CDR3: TGCAGTGCTAGAATGGCGGGGGCGGATACGCAGTATTTT.

In this sample, this clonotype turned up many times. The V and J genes are TRBV5-1 and TRBJ2-2; D gene unclear. The V gene's germline CDR1 is SGHRS and CDR2 YFSETQ. CDR3 length: 15 residues. Trimming pared 1 base from V and 2 bases from J, leaving 9 bases between. CDR3 nucleotides: TGCGCCAGCAGCTTGTTTGGCCCCAACACCGGGGAGCTGTTTTTT. Translated, it gives CASSLFGPNTGELFF. Full variable domain (missing parts from reference TRBV5-1 and TRBJ2-2): KAGVTQTPRYLIKTRGQQVTLSCSPISGHRSVSWYQQTPGQGLQFLFEYFSETQRNKGNFPGRFSGRQFSNSRSEMNVSTLELGDSALYLCASSLFGPNTGELFFGEGSRLTVL.

The sample holds many counts of this clonotype. This chain links TRBV3-1 with TRBJ2-7; weak D call: TRBD1 (6 bases). V gave up 1 base and J gave up 0 bases, with 10 bases separating them. Per germline, CDR1 LGHDT and CDR2 YNNKEL (reference sequence). CDR3 length equals 15 residues. DNA of the CDR3: TGTGCCAGCAGCCAAGGCATGGACAGCTCCTACGAGCAGTACTTC. Translated, it gives CASSQGMDSSYEQYF.

There are many counts of this clonotype. This sequence joins TRBV5-1 and TRBJ2-7; 9 nucleotides agree with TRBD1. CDR1 is SGHRS and CDR2 is YFSETQ in the germline V gene. V shed 4 bases and J 0 bases; nucleotides not matched to a gene: 5. The CDR3 covers 15 residues. The CDR3 is CASSIGTGTSYEQYF. The CDR3 coding sequence is TGCGCCAGCAGCATTGGGACAGGGACCTCCTACGAGCAGTACTTC.

This clonotype has at least ten counts. The CDR3, as DNA: TGTGCCAGCAGCTTCACAGGGCAGGAGACCCAGTACTTC. Its protein product is CASSFTGQETQYF. V gene TRBV7-2 combines with J gene TRBJ2-5, with D possibly TRBD1 on 6 matching bases. The V gene's germline CDR1 is SGHTA and CDR2 FQGNSA. The V and J ends lost 3 bases and 5 bases respectively, with 10 bases between them. The CDR3 covers 13 residues. Full variable domain (missing parts from reference TRBV7-2 and TRBJ2-5): GAGVSQSPSNKVTEKGKDVELRCDPISGHTALYWYRQSLGQGLEFLIYFQGNSAPDKSGLPSDRFSAERTGGSVSTLTIQRTQQEDSAVYLCASSFTGQETQYFGPGTRLLVL.

This clonotype has ten or more counts. The chain uses TRBV27 and TRBJ1-1; D is unclear. Germline V CDR1 and CDR2: MNHEY, SMNVEV (reference sequence). The length of the CDR3 is 14 residues. The V end was cut by 4 bases, the J end by 1 base, with 10 bases between. The CDR3 DNA sequence: TGTGCCAGCAGTTGGCTTCCAGCGAACACTGAAGCTTTCTTT. It specifies CASSWLPANTEAFF.